This T cell receptor (beta chain) was profiled in a study of shared clonotypes between healthy human individuals. Study information: Each donor's CD8 memory used one plate, CD8 naive two, each CD4 subset three.

Overall study findings and caveats: Researchers sampled only blood; tissue repertoires likely differ.

Comment on this clone: Its target is unknown.

CDR1 and CDR2 (germline): WSHSY, SAAADI. J lost 3 bases, V lost 5 bases, and 6 bases had no gene match. This CDR3 comprises 16 residues. The sorted-subset replicate PCRs were given about 210 ng DNA, which is some 29,000 T cell genomes. The data were produced by immunoSEQ multiplex PCR, yet TCRdb's version contains in-frame clones alone and is incomplete. The repertoire has some 1,900,000 clones, roughly 94% of them found once; the top ten carry under 1.5%. CD45RO-negative cells were positively selected for CCR7, leaving out terminally differentiated effector memory CD45RA+ cells. The sequence came from a young man in good health. V is TRBV10-2 and J is TRBJ2-2; TRBD2 aligns across 10 bases. Sequences were obtained from naive CD8+ T cells sorted from blood. The CDR3 coding sequence is TGCGCCAGCAGTCTCAGGCTAGCGGGGGACACCGGGGAGCTGTTTTTT. It yields the protein CASSLRLAGDTGELFF.